This is a list of T cell receptor beta chains from one sample in a study of blood T cells in healthy people across ages. TCRdb re-called the 5' RACE reads through MiXCR, storing one row per CDR3 protein. The sample carries roughly 1,700,000 distinct CDR3 sequences, roughly 27% recorded once. The sequenced sample was blood. Receptor source: a woman under 40 in good health. Each CDR3 is given with its conserved first and last residue. A D gene is named only where the DNA matches it firmly. Not every row has a clone size; where given, it reads once, few, many or a size class.

CASSQSGTASSYEQYF TGCGCCAGCAGCCAATCGGGAACAGCCAGCTCCTACGAGCAGTACTTC TRBJ2-7 . TRBV4-3 .
CASSSSGIKISARNGYTF TGTGCCAGCTCATCGTCTGGGATCAAGATCTCGGCACGGAATGGCTACACCTTC TRBJ1-2 . TRBV18 .
CASRAWGQGGQETQYF TGTGCCAGCAGAGCCTGGGGACAGGGAGGGCAAGAGACCCAGTACTTC TRBJ2-5 TRBD1 TRBV12-3/TRBV12-4 .
CASSEANDRGHGYTF TGTGCCAGCAGTGAAGCTAACGACAGGGGTCATGGCTACACCTTC TRBJ1-2 TRBD1 TRBV2 few
CSAPTASGNYGYTF TGCAGTGCTCCGACGGCGTCAGGGAACTATGGCTACACCTTC TRBJ1-2 . TRBV20-1 few
CASSATAGTGVHEQYF TGTGCCAGCAGCGCCACCGCGGGGACAGGGGTCCACGAGCAGTACTTC TRBJ2-7 TRBD1 TRBV9 .
CASRGASSGANVLTF TGTGCCAGCAGAGGAGCCAGCTCTGGGGCCAACGTCCTGACTTTC TRBJ2-6 . TRBV6-6 many
CASSLSRGIYNEQFF TGCGCCAGCAGTCTTTCCAGGGGTATTTACAATGAGCAGTTCTTC TRBJ2-1 . TRBV5-1 .
CATTPGQSGEQYF TGTGCCACCACCCCCGGACAGTCGGGCGAGCAGTACTTC TRBJ2-7 . TRBV15 many
CATSRTRDIQYF TGTGCCACCAGCAGGACTCGGGACATTCAGTACTTC TRBJ2-4 . TRBV15 few
CASSHGTGGQPQHF TGCGCCAGCAGCCATGGGACAGGGGGACAGCCCCAGCATTTT TRBJ1-5 TRBD1 TRBV5-1 .
CASGGRGGDVYNEQFF TGTGCCAGCGGAGGCCGAGGGGGCGACGTCTACAATGAGCAGTTCTTC TRBJ2-1 TRBD1 TRBV6-1 many
CASSQQGPNQPQHF TGTGCCAGCAGTCAACAGGGTCCCAATCAGCCCCAGCATTTT TRBJ1-5 . TRBV27 .
CASSVDSYTYEQYF TGTGCCAGCAGCGTAGATAGCTATACCTACGAGCAGTACTTC TRBJ2-7 . TRBV9 many
CASSLDGVNQPQHF TGCGCCAGCAGCTTGGACGGTGTGAATCAGCCCCAGCATTTT TRBJ1-5 . TRBV5-1 .
CASQGLAGVDEQFF TGTGCCAGCCAGGGACTAGCGGGAGTCGATGAGCAGTTCTTC TRBJ2-1 TRBD2 TRBV6-2/TRBV6-3 .
CASSLGRQGKYGYTF TGTGCCAGCAGCTTAGGTCGGCAGGGGAAGTATGGCTACACCTTC TRBJ1-2 . TRBV7-9 few
CASSVVAGYNEQYF TGTGCCAGCAGCGTAGTGGCAGGTTACAATGAGCAGTACTTC TRBJ2-5 . TRBV9 .
CASSQETSANSYEQYF TGTGCCAGCAGCCAGGAAACTAGCGCCAACTCCTACGAGCAGTACTTC TRBJ2-7 TRBD2 TRBV4-2 few
CASSFGGERTDAQYF TGTGCCAGCAGTTTCGGGGGAGAGCGCACAGATGCGCAGTATTTT TRBJ2-3 . TRBV12-3/TRBV12-4 .
CASSRGLAGGGNIQYF TGTGCCAGCAGCCGGGGACTCGCCGGAGGGGGAAACATTCAGTACTTC TRBJ2-4 . TRBV13 many
CASSLTRGPTEAFF TGTGCCAGCAGCCTAACCAGGGGGCCCACTGAAGCTTTCTTT TRBJ1-1 TRBD1 TRBV28 .
CSAKDFNYGYTF TGCAGTGCAAAAGACTTTAACTATGGCTACACCTTC TRBJ1-2 . TRBV20-1 few
CASSIRDRVGEQFF TGTGCCAGCAGCATCCGGGACAGGGTCGGCGAGCAGTTCTTC TRBJ2-1 TRBD1 TRBV7-9 few
CASSPESVDRVRNEQYF TGTGCCAGCAGCCCTGAGTCCGTCGACAGGGTTCGCAACGAGCAGTACTTC TRBJ2-7 TRBD1 TRBV3-1 many
CSKGLAGVDTQYF TGCAGCAAGGGACTAGCGGGAGTAGATACGCAGTATTTT TRBJ2-3 TRBD2 TRBV20-1 few
CASSQEDSGRYQETQYF TGTGCCAGCAGCCAAGAAGATTCCGGGAGGTACCAAGAGACCCAGTACTTC TRBJ2-5 TRBD2 TRBV3-1 .
CASSVQGAGANVLTF TGTGCCAGCAGCGTCCAGGGGGCTGGGGCCAACGTCCTGACTTTC TRBJ2-6 TRBD1 TRBV9 many
CASSPIAGARYNEQFF TGTGCCAGCAGTCCGATAGCGGGAGCGAGGTACAATGAGCAGTTCTTC TRBJ2-1 TRBD2 TRBV6-2/TRBV6-3 few
CASSLDSGRSYNEQFF TGCGCCAGCAGCTTGGATAGCGGGAGGTCCTACAATGAGCAGTTCTTC TRBJ2-1 TRBD2 TRBV5-1 .
CASNRGGARNQPQHF TGTGCCAGCAACCGAGGGGGGGCTCGCAATCAGCCCCAGCATTTT TRBJ1-5 . TRBV7-8 few
CASSPTGAKDIQYF TGTGCCAGCAGTCCGACAGGAGCCAAAGACATTCAGTACTTC TRBJ2-4 . TRBV25-1 .
CASSQAVGVGDYTF TGCGCCAGCAGCCAAGCGGTTGGGGTAGGTGACTACACCTTC TRBJ1-2 . TRBV4-1 .
CAISTSGRPTDTQYF TGTGCCATCAGTACTAGCGGCAGACCCACAGATACGCAGTATTTT TRBJ2-3 TRBD2 TRBV10-3 few
CSVAPGGYLSGANVPTF TGCAGCGTTGCCCCCGGGGGATACCTCTCTGGGGCCAACGTCCCGACTTTC TRBJ2-6 . TRBV29-1 few
CSFRPLGRDNQYNEQFF TGCAGCTTTCGACCCTTAGGGCGGGACAACCAATACAATGAGCAGTTCTTC TRBJ2-1 . TRBV29-1 .
CASTQGQGRNTEAFF TGTGCCAGCACCCAGGGACAGGGAAGAAACACTGAAGCTTTCTTT TRBJ1-1 TRBD1 TRBV14 .
CASSPLKLSSYNSPLHF TGTGCCAGCAGCCCCCTTAAGTTGAGCTCCTATAATTCACCCCTCCACTTT TRBJ1-6 . TRBV7-7 few
CASSLYSGQGRVEQYF TGTGCCAGCAGCTTATATTCCGGGCAGGGCAGGGTTGAGCAGTACTTC TRBJ2-7 . TRBV7-9 few
CASSFGLAGFQETQYF TGTGCCAGCAGCTTCGGACTAGCGGGTTTCCAAGAGACCCAGTACTTC TRBJ2-5 TRBD2 TRBV7-2 .
CASSKGPDGYTF TGTGCCAGCAGTAAGGGGCCTGACGGCTACACCTTC TRBJ1-2 . TRBV12-3/TRBV12-4 .
CASSAIGLGASNEQFF TGTGCCAGCAGCGCTATCGGACTGGGGGCTTCGAATGAGCAGTTCTTC TRBJ2-1 . TRBV5-5 .
CASSPLWDSNYGYTF TGTGCCAGCAGCCCACTCTGGGATTCGAACTATGGCTACACCTTC TRBJ1-2 . TRBV9 few
CASSLNPSGLTDTQYF TGTGCCAGCAGCTTAAATCCTAGCGGGCTCACAGATACGCAGTATTTT TRBJ2-3 TRBD2 TRBV7-2 few
CASSRSRDSGAYEQYF TGTGCCAGCAGTCGAAGCCGGGACTCTGGGGCCTACGAGCAGTACTTC TRBJ2-7 . TRBV6-2/TRBV6-3 many
CASSDLTGGNTIYF TGTGCCAGCAGTGATCTAACTGGGGGAAACACCATATATTTT TRBJ1-3 . TRBV25-1 .
CSASTPGGYGYTF TGCAGTGCTAGCACCCCCGGAGGCTATGGCTACACCTTC TRBJ1-2 . TRBV20-1 many
CASSPLLPPRGSGQETQYF TGTGCCAGCAGTCCGCTACTCCCCCCACGGGGCAGCGGCCAAGAGACCCAGTACTTC TRBJ2-5 . TRBV6-1 few
CATRGRVYSNQPQHF TGTGCCACCCGGGGGCGGGTGTATAGCAATCAGCCCCAGCATTTT TRBJ1-5 . TRBV15 few
CASSVADKGTDTQYF TGTGCCAGCAGTGTGGCAGATAAGGGGACAGATACGCAGTATTTT TRBJ2-3 . TRBV25-1 .
CAGSSLQETQYF TGCGCCGGCAGCTCCCTACAAGAGACCCAGTACTTC TRBJ2-5 . TRBV5-1 .
CASSQDNRGGTGELFF TGCGCCAGCAGCCAAGATAACAGGGGAGGAACCGGGGAGCTGTTTTTT TRBJ2-2 . TRBV4-1 few
CSVLREVNTGELFF TGCAGCGTCCTCAGGGAAGTTAACACCGGGGAGCTGTTTTTT TRBJ2-2 . TRBV29-1 .
CASSEGAPAKNIQYF TGTGCCAGTAGCGAGGGGGCCCCAGCCAAAAACATTCAGTACTTC TRBJ2-4 TRBD1 TRBV19 .
CASSFIPSGDYGYTF TGTGCCAGCAGCTTTATCCCCTCGGGGGACTATGGCTACACCTTC TRBJ1-2 . TRBV5-6 .
CASSPETSGETQYF TGTGCCAGCTCACCAGAGACTAGCGGAGAGACCCAGTACTTC TRBJ2-5 TRBD2 TRBV18 many
CAWSSGSGANVLTF TGTGCCTGGAGTTCCGGTTCTGGGGCCAACGTCCTGACTTTC TRBJ2-6 . TRBV30 .
CAISESVNTEAFF TGTGCCATCAGTGAGTCGGTAAACACTGAAGCTTTCTTT TRBJ1-1 . TRBV10-3 .
CASSGGSLAGANVLTF TGTGCCAGCAGCGGCGGTTCACTAGCTGGGGCCAACGTCCTGACTTTC TRBJ2-6 . TRBV28 .
CASSPYENNEQFF TGTGCCAGCAGCCCCTACGAAAACAATGAGCAGTTCTTC TRBJ2-1 . TRBV6-5 many